The rows below give T cell receptor beta chains drawn from one sample of a study of CD8 T cells in ankylosing spondylitis. TCRdb reprocessed the 5' RACE reads via MiXCR and lists one record per CDR3 protein. Here the sample spans under 200,000 distinct CDR3 sequences, roughly 10% being singletons. Sequenced input: blood, either unsorted or a sorted T cell fraction (not recorded which). The receptors were gathered from a female donor with ankylosing spondylitis or in good health (not recorded which). CDR3s include the opening cysteine and the closing phenylalanine or tryptophan.

TRBV27,TRBJ2-1,CASSDRGRLLNEQFF
TRBV15,TRBJ2-3,CATLGVTDTQYF
TRBV12-3/TRBV12-4,TRBJ2-1,CASSRTGLNEQFF
TRBV28,TRBJ2-3,CASSSPIGAGEPSDTQYF
TRBV29-1,TRBJ1-2,CSARGNYGYTF
TRBV9,TRBJ2-5,CASSVGLAEETQYF
TRBV27,TRBJ2-3,CASSPLPKTSDTQYF
TRBV2,TRBJ2-7,CASSPSGSDEQYF
TRBV12-3/TRBV12-4,TRBJ2-6,CASSYGGSGANVLTF
TRBV4-3,TRBJ1-5,CASSQDRRGIAPQHF
TRBV12-3/TRBV12-4,TRBJ1-6,CASSLQGGSSPLHF
TRBV29-1,TRBJ1-1,CSVSGHTALEAFF
TRBV4-3,TRBJ2-1,CASSPDGIYNEQFF
TRBV2,TRBJ2-2,CASRTGLRDGELFF
TRBV11-1,TRBJ2-1,CASSHPGWTDERAHNEQFF
TRBV7-2,TRBJ2-3,CASSRGDSSSTDTQYF
TRBV2,TRBJ1-1,CASSERFKTEAFF
TRBV15,TRBJ2-7,CATRRLGQTEYEQYF
TRBV23-1,TRBJ2-7,CASIPGQGRYEQYF
TRBV7-9,TRBJ1-2,CASSLIPTRTRPGYTF
TRBV27,TRBJ1-5,CASSLRGQPQHF
TRBV9,TRBJ1-2,CASRRKGDPTGGYTF
TRBV7-9,TRBJ1-3,CASSPPSLGSGNTIYF
TRBV28,TRBJ2-2,CASSFPPLIGGGELFF
TRBV9,TRBJ2-6,CASSPPSGRAGANVLTF
TRBV7-9,TRBJ1-1,CASSSRTVEAFF
TRBV5-5,TRBJ1-2,CASTPGGDYGYTF
TRBV7-6,TRBJ1-1,CASSLGRGISINLNTEAFF
TRBV4-3,TRBJ2-7,CASSQELAGYSYEQYF
TRBV7-9,TRBJ1-2,CASSRDRVDYTF
TRBV12-3/TRBV12-4,TRBJ2-7,CASSLGTSGYEQYF
TRBV6-2/TRBV6-3,TRBJ2-7,CASSLSGSHYEQYF